This record covers a single T cell receptor (beta chain). Its antigen is not known. The sample belongs to a study of T cell repertoires in cytomegalovirus infection. Study-wide background: A matching HLA type, together with CMV infection, was signaled by public TCR beta signatures. General study findings and limits: CMV-specific TCR beta clonotypes restricted by HLA-C were the ones dominating the ex vivo response.

The CDR3 totals 15 residues. The germline V gene has CDR1 SGHTA and CDR2 FQGNSA. V lost 5 bases and J lost 1, with 14 bases in between. MiXCR, applied by TCRdb to the reads, yields one record per CDR3 protein. The data contain about 470,000 distinct CDR3 sequences, roughly 42% of them singletons. The rearrangement joins TRBV7-2 to TRBJ1-2, with D unresolved. Sequenced here: cultured PBMCs, sampled from culture after CMV antigen stimulation. This clonotype was sampled from a human donor in good health (CMV status not recorded). Some clones in this sample may be carry-over from other donors' samples. CDR3 sequence reads: CASSEVPQRNYGYTF. CDR3 DNA sequence: TGTGCCAGCAGCGAGGTGCCTCAACGTAACTATGGCTACACCTTC.